This entry lists 26 T cell receptor beta chains sequenced from one sample in a study of blood T cell repertoires in COVID-19. Assay used: immunoSEQ multiplex PCR; TCRdb lists only in-frame clones, some missing. The sample carries roughly 250,000 clones, roughly 84% recorded once. Source material: peripheral blood. These receptors came from a person aged 70 to 80 with COVID-19, enrolled during active disease.

The chain links TRBV28 to TRBJ1-5, with 10 bases that match TRBD1. The V and J ends lost 5 bases and 6 bases, in that order; junction bases with no gene match: 7. This CDR3 has 15 residues. Germline V lookup: CDR1 MDHEN, CDR2 SYDVKM. The CDR3 sequence: CASSPGTGVGQPQHF. The DNA of the CDR3 is TGTGCCAGCAGTCCCGGGACAGGGGTTGGTCAGCCCCAGCATTTT.

The V call is TRBV23-1, the J call TRBJ1-4; no clear D. TRBV23-1 is annotated as an ORF whose role is uncertain. V was trimmed by 6 bases and J by 12 bases, leaving 8 bases between them. This CDR3 is 10 amino acids long. Here the CDR3 reads CASSVGELFF. The CDR3 DNA reads TGCGCCAGCAGCGTCGGGGAACTGTTTTTT.

The rearrangement uses TRBV5-4 and TRBJ2-7; 7 bases agree with TRBD2. The V gene's germline CDR1 is SGHNT and CDR2 YYREEE (reference sequence). The V segment lost 5 bases and the J segment 4 bases; nucleotides outside the gene matches: 15. The length of the CDR3 is 16 residues. CDR3 nucleotides: TGTGCCAGCAGTACGGCCGTGACTAGCCTGAGATACGAGCAGTACTTC. Translating it yields CASSTAVTSLRYEQYF. The entire variable domain, with the rest obtained from reference TRBV5-4 and TRBJ2-7, is as follows: ETGVTQSPTHLIKTRGQQVTLRCSSQSGHNTVSWYQQALGQGPQFIFQYYREEENGRGNFPPRFSGLQFPNYSSELNVNALELDDSALYLCASSTAVTSLRYEQYFGPGTRLTVT.

The J gene is TRBJ2-7, the V gene TRBV4-2, with unresolved D. The CDR3 has 16 amino acids. Germline V gene data show CDR1 as LGHNA and CDR2 as YNFKEQ. Trimming removed 0 bases from V and 5 bases from J, with 17 bases in between. The CDR3 nucleotides read TGTGCCAGCAGCCAAGAGATCGGTCAGAGTGGAGACGAGCAGTACTTC. Translating gives CASSQEIGQSGDEQYF.

V gene TRBV7-8 combines with J gene TRBJ1-4, with D tentatively TRBD1 (5 bases). The CDR3 totals 17 residues. The germline V gene has CDR1 SGHVS and CDR2 FQNEAQ. V was trimmed by 2 bases and J by 7 bases, leaving 20 bases between them. The CDR3 DNA is TGTGCCAGCAGCTTAACAGCACACCAGGGAATATTTGAAAAACTGTTTTTT. It is translated as CASSLTAHQGIFEKLFF.

This clone has just a few counts. The CDR3 protein is CASSSGDAYEQYF. The CDR3 nucleotides are TGTGCCAGCAGTTCAGGGGACGCCTACGAGCAGTACTTC. The chain has TRBV7-8 and TRBJ2-7; the D gene is possibly TRBD1 (6 bases). V gave up 6 bases and J gave up 2 bases, with 11 bases separating them. The CDR3 length is 13 residues. Germline CDR1 reads SGHVS; CDR2 reads FQNEAQ.

This sequence joins TRBV19 and TRBJ2-2; 11 nucleotides line up with TRBD2. Trimming removed 3 bases from V and 0 bases from J; junction bases left unmatched: 3. This CDR3 spans 17 amino acids. Germline values: CDR1 LNHDA, CDR2 SQIVND (reference sequence). The CDR3 reads CASSMGLAASNTGELFF. CDR3 in DNA: TGTGCCAGTAGTATGGGACTAGCGGCCTCGAACACCGGGGAGCTGTTTTTT.

The chain has TRBV7-2 and TRBJ1-6; TRBD1 aligns across 7 bases. The CDR3 has 19 amino acids. The junction had 15 bases not matched to a gene; V was cut back by 1 base and J by 6 bases. Germline assignment: CDR1 SGHTA and CDR2 FQGNSA. The CDR3 is CASSLGPRQGPSGNSPLHF. In nucleotides, the CDR3 is TGTGCCAGCAGCTTAGGGCCTAGACAGGGACCCTCGGGTAATTCACCCCTCCACTTT. The full variable domain, rest sourced from reference TRBV7-2 and TRBJ1-6, is GAGVSQSPSNKVTEKGKDVELRCDPISGHTALYWYRQSLGQGLEFLIYFQGNSAPDKSGLPSDRFSAERTGGSVSTLTIQRTQQEDSAVYLCASSLGPRQGPSGNSPLHFGNGTRLTVT.

This clone was detected only once. This chain uses TRBV28 with TRBJ2-5; 8 nucleotides match TRBD1. Germline lookup yields CDR1 MDHEN and CDR2 SYDVKM. The CDR3 is 13 amino acids. With 6 bases clipped from V and 4 bases from J, the junction kept 4 bases outside the gene matches. In DNA, the CDR3 is TGTGCCAGCAGCCCGGGACAGGTAGAGACCCAGTACTTC. This sequence encodes CASSPGQVETQYF.

The gene calls are TRBV5-6 and TRBJ2-1; D uncertain. The CDR3 covers 12 residues. Deletions cut 0 bases from V and 7 bases from J, with 5 bases between. Germline assignment: CDR1 SGHDT and CDR2 YYEEEE. This CDR3 reads CASSLDRNEQFF. In DNA, the CDR3 is TGTGCCAGCAGCTTGGATAGAAATGAGCAGTTCTTC.

For the CDR3, the DNA is TGTGCCACTGCCGAGGGACTAGCGGGAGTTGTGGCCGACAATGAGCAGTTCTTC. This encodes CATAEGLAGVVADNEQFF. This chain uses TRBV24-1 with TRBJ2-1; 14 bases line up with TRBD2. V was pared by 10 bases and J by 5 bases, with 15 bases of the junction left unmatched. This CDR3 contains 18 residues. From germline, CDR1 is KGHDR and CDR2 SFDVKD.

The chain links TRBV11-2 to TRBJ2-5; D is uncertain. The CDR3 has 15 amino acids. Germline CDR1 is SGHAT and CDR2 is FQNNGV. V gave up 1 base and J gave up 5 bases, with 14 bases separating them. The CDR3 DNA reads TGTGCCAGCAGCTTAGGAGTATCTTCTTGGGAGACCCAGTACTTC. Encoded protein: CASSLGVSSWETQYF.

The chain links TRBV28 to TRBJ1-5; 9 bases map to TRBD1. Germline loops: CDR1 MDHEN, CDR2 SYDVKM. There are 14 residues in the CDR3. V dropped 6 bases and J dropped 8; count of bases not matched to a gene: 8. The CDR3 is CASSTGTGWKPQHF. For the CDR3, the DNA is TGTGCCAGCAGCACCGGGACAGGGTGGAAGCCCCAGCATTTT.

This chain connects TRBV5-1 to TRBJ2-5; the D is unclear. The length of the CDR3 is 12 residues. The germline V gene has CDR1 SGHRS and CDR2 YFSETQ. V was shortened by 2 bases and J by 2 bases, with 4 bases between the two germline ends. CDR3 coding DNA: TGCGCCAGCAGCTTCCGTCAAGAGACCCAGTACTTC. Its translation: CASSFRQETQYF.

The chain joins TRBV18 to TRBJ2-2; TRBD1 is a possible D gene (5 bases). CDR1 and CDR2 from the germline V gene are KGHSH and LQKENI. V was trimmed by 2 bases and J by 0 bases, leaving 16 bases between them. This CDR3 region has 18 residues. In DNA, the CDR3 is TGTGCCAGCTCACCAACAAGGGGCGCCCCCGCGAACACCGGGGAGCTGTTTTTT. Translated: CASSPTRGAPANTGELFF.

This clone was found once. The chain joins TRBV5-4 to TRBJ1-1; tentatively, D is TRBD1 (6 bases). Trimming pared 4 bases from V and 4 bases from J, leaving 17 bases between. The CDR3 loop spans 15 amino acids. CDR1 SGHNT and CDR2 YYREEE come from the germline V gene (reference sequence). The CDR3 coding sequence is TGTGCCAGCAGCACACCGGACAGTTTTTTCACTGAAGCTTTCTTT. Its translation: CASSTPDSFFTEAFF.

This clone showed up just once. The chain has TRBV4-1 and TRBJ2-1, with 12 bases fitting TRBD1. Germline V gene lookup returns CDR1 MGHRA and CDR2 YSYEKL. The trim removed 3 bases at V and 1 base at J, leaving 19 bases unmatched. The CDR3 extends over 22 amino acids. CDR3 loop: CASSHPKGGGTGGVRSYNEQFF. CDR3 coding DNA: TGCGCCAGCAGCCACCCCAAAGGGGGGGGGACAGGGGGCGTAAGGTCCTACAATGAGCAGTTCTTC.

The V gene is TRBV7-8, the J gene TRBJ2-4, with 8 bases fitting TRBD2. The CDR3 runs 17 residues. CDR1 SGHVS and CDR2 FQNEAQ come from the germline V gene. The V segment lost 5 bases and the J segment 1 base; nucleotides outside the gene matches: 10. The CDR3 loop is CASSPGGMGAAKNIQYF. The CDR3 nucleotides are TGTGCCAGCAGCCCGGGAGGGATGGGGGCCGCCAAAAACATTCAGTACTTC.

The V call is TRBV30, the J call TRBJ1-1, with TRBD1 as a possible D gene (6 bases). Trimming removed 4 bases at V and 5 bases at J, with 17 bases between. CDR3 length: 14 amino acids. Germline V gene sequence: CDR1 GTSNPN, CDR2 SVGIG (reference sequence). The CDR3 sequence: CAWMHRGRETEAFF. CDR3 nucleotides: TGTGCCTGGATGCACCGGGGGCGGGAGACTGAAGCTTTCTTT.

J is TRBJ1-3 and V is TRBV7-2; D call uncertain. Germline CDR1 reads SGHTA; CDR2 reads FQGNSA. The CDR3 covers 13 residues. The ends were cut back, 2 bases at V and 1 base at J, with 3 bases in the middle. CDR3 DNA sequence: TGTGCCAGCAGCTTATCGTCTGGAAACACCATATATTTT. This gives the protein CASSLSSGNTIYF.

The chain employs TRBV7-2 and TRBJ2-2; 8 nucleotides agree with TRBD2. The V and J ends lost 3 bases and 9 bases, in that order; junction bases with no gene match: 12. Germline CDR1 reads SGHTA; CDR2 reads FQGNSA. The CDR3 sequence is 16 residues long. CDR3: CASSFGGGTRSWELFF. The CDR3 nucleotides read TGTGCCAGCAGCTTCGGGGGGGGTACCCGTTCGTGGGAGCTGTTTTTT.

This sequence joins TRBV19 and TRBJ2-1; the D gene is possibly TRBD1 (5 bases). V lost 4 bases to trimming and J lost 7 bases, with 17 bases between them. The germline V gene has CDR1 LNHDA and CDR2 SQIVND (reference sequence). This CDR3 is built from 15 residues. The CDR3 nucleotides are TGTGCCAGTAGTAGTAGTCAGGGCCAAGCTAATGAGCAGTTCTTC. Encoded protein: CASSSSQGQANEQFF.

The CDR3: CASSLSLKETQYF. CDR3 DNA sequence: TGCGCCAGCAGCTTGAGCCTCAAAGAGACCCAGTACTTC. The chain is built from TRBV5-1 and TRBJ2-5; D is unresolved. There are 13 residues in the CDR3. Germline CDR1 and CDR2: SGHRS and YFSETQ. Trimming pared 1 base from V and 3 bases from J, leaving 7 bases between.

The chain uses TRBV5-4 and TRBJ2-7; D perhaps matches TRBD1 (5 bases). Trimming removed 3 bases at V and 3 bases at J, with 16 bases between. The CDR3 consists of 15 residues. Germline V gives CDR1 SGHNT, CDR2 YYREEE (reference sequence). CDR3 amino acids: CASSWGIGEGYEQYF. In nucleotides, the CDR3 is TGTGCCAGCAGCTGGGGCATAGGGGAAGGCTACGAGCAGTACTTC.

This sequence joins TRBV5-4 and TRBJ2-2; TRBD1 is a possible D gene (5 bases). The CDR3 has 17 residues. CDR1 and CDR2 from the germline V gene are SGHNT and YYREEE (reference sequence). The V end lost 4 bases, the J end lost 5 bases, and 21 bases lay between the germline ends. The chain's CDR3 is CASSPASARAETGELFF. CDR3 nucleotide sequence: TGTGCCAGCAGCCCGGCGTCGGCCAGGGCGGAAACCGGGGAGCTGTTTTTT.

The chain combines TRBV5-6 with TRBJ2-7, with TRBD1 as a possible D gene (6 bases). The CDR3 consists of 15 residues. The V and J ends lost 0 bases and 3 bases respectively, with 13 bases between them. Germline CDR1 is SGHDT and CDR2 is YYEEEE. CDR3 sequence reads: CASSLEQGPFYEQYF. CDR3 sequence (DNA): TGTGCCAGCAGCTTGGAACAGGGCCCCTTCTACGAGCAGTACTTC.